Shown below are 8 T cell receptor beta chains from a single sample sequenced in a study of post-analysis software for immune sequencing data. Every TCR beta cDNA library bore unique molecular identifiers. TCRdb re-derived calls from the PCR reads in MiXCR, one entry per CDR3 protein. The repertoire holds roughly 700,000 distinct CDR3 sequences, with approximately 30% as singletons. Points from the study as a whole: There were several TRBV segments more frequent in patients than controls, and TRBV5-6, TRBV5-1 and TRBV20-1 were among them.

These receptors' targets are unknown. Source material: blood. These receptors came from a girl aged 10 to 17 with multiple sclerosis.

This clonotype was seen a handful of times. The chain joins TRBV3-1 to TRBJ1-5, with a tentative D call TRBD1 (6 bases). This CDR3 is built from 12 residues. The germline CDR1 and CDR2 sequences are LGHDT and YNNKEL (reference sequence). Trimming pared 1 base from V and 11 bases from J, leaving 9 bases between. The CDR3 reads CASSQVGAAQHF. The CDR3 DNA sequence: TGTGCCAGCAGCCAAGTGGGGGCAGCCCAGCATTTT.

The table lists this clonotype with a few counts. This rearrangement joins TRBV5-1 to TRBJ2-1; 12 bases are a match to TRBD2. Germline trimming cut 4 bases from V and 8 bases from J; bases unmatched to any gene: 10. CDR3 length: 16 residues. Germline V gene sequence: CDR1 SGHRS, CDR2 YFSETQ. The CDR3 nucleotides read TGCGCCAGCAGCGCGAACCTAGCGGGGGGGCTGGATGAGCAGTTCTTC. Its protein product is CASSANLAGGLDEQFF.

This clonotype occurred a few times. This sequence joins TRBV29-1 and TRBJ2-3; no clear D gene. Between the trimmed V and J ends, which lost 3 bases and 5 bases, there was a span of 9 bases. This CDR3 has 12 residues. The germline V gene encodes CDR1 SQVTM and CDR2 ANQGSEA. The CDR3 region is CSVDLRVDTQYF. In DNA form, the CDR3 reads TGCAGCGTTGATCTTAGAGTAGATACGCAGTATTTT.

The chain has TRBV12-3 or TRBV12-4 and TRBJ1-1, with a possible D match to TRBD1 (5 bases). Trimming pared 3 bases from V and 8 bases from J, leaving 16 bases between. This CDR3 region has 14 residues. CDR3 bases: TGTGCCAGCAGTTTTGGAGGGGTCTCGACCGAAGCTTTCTTT. Protein: CASSFGGVSTEAFF.

This clonotype occurred a few times. The CDR3 loop reads CASSQEYGDGEKLFF. The CDR3 DNA follows: TGCGCCAGCAGCCAAGAATATGGGGATGGTGAAAAACTGTTTTTT. V is TRBV4-3 and J is TRBJ1-4, with no clear D. The ends were cut back, 0 bases at V and 7 bases at J, with 12 bases in the middle. The germline gives CDR1 LGHNA, CDR2 YSLEER. This CDR3 has 15 amino acids.

This clonotype occurred a few times. This chain connects TRBV29-1 to TRBJ2-3; 10 nucleotides line up with TRBD1. This CDR3 comprises 14 residues. V dropped 6 bases and J dropped 4; count of bases not matched to a gene: 7. The germline V gene has CDR1 SQVTM and CDR2 ANQGSEA. For the CDR3, the DNA is TGCAGCGTCCGGGACAGGGGAGTAGCAGATACGCAGTATTTT. Translated, it gives CSVRDRGVADTQYF.

This clonotype was recorded many times. This chain uses TRBV24-1 with TRBJ2-7; D gene ambiguous. Germline V lookup: CDR1 KGHDR, CDR2 SFDVKD. V lost 3 bases, J lost 6 bases, and 20 bases lay in between. CDR3 size: 16 residues. The CDR3 bases are TGTGCCACCAGTGATGTGGACGTTCCTACCCGCGGCGAGCAGTACTTC. Protein product: CATSDVDVPTRGEQYF.

This clonotype came up many times. The chain has TRBV27 and TRBJ2-3, with D perhaps TRBD2 (6 bases). This CDR3 has 15 residues. Trimming took off 10 bases at V and 3 bases at J, with 20 bases between the two ends. Germline lookup yields CDR1 MNHEY and CDR2 SMNVEV (reference sequence). CDR3 DNA: TGTGCCACTCAAAGACGGGCGGGGAAAACAGATACGCAGTATTTT. The encoded protein is CATQRRAGKTDTQYF.